This TCR beta chain was recovered during a study of vaccination and CD4 T cells after COVID-19. The wider study: Stimulation of the cells used overlapping spike peptide pools from SARS-CoV-2 and from the common cold coronaviruses HCoV-NL63, HCoV-OC43 and HCoV-229E. Study-wide results and caveats: Within the convalescent patients, spike mono-reactivity was found in 304 of 307 vaccine-specific clones.

As to treatment: approximately 9-day PBMC culture with coronavirus spike peptide pools or control peptides (ViraFEST assay). A remark on this clonotype: Antigen specificity is unknown.

CD4+ T cells that had been cultured provided DNA sequenced with the Oncomine TCR Beta short-read assay. TCRdb redid the calling of the PCR reads with MiXCR, one entry per CDR3 protein. The sample shows around 7,000 distinct CDR3 sequences, around 79% of them seen only once. The TCR sequence derives from a human donor who had recovered from COVID-19. The material sequenced was CD4+ T cells from blood, cultured in vitro.

The CDR3 bases are TGTGCCAGCAGTTCCCTGGGACAGGGGACCTACGAGCAGTACTTC. Protein sequence: CASSSLGQGTYEQYF. The gene calls are TRBV27 and TRBJ2-7, with TRBD1 matching 10 bases. Germline V lookup: CDR1 MNHEY, CDR2 SMNVEV (reference sequence). There are 15 residues in the CDR3. With V trimmed by 4 bases and J by 2 bases, 5 bases remained unmatched.